The entry that follows covers one T cell receptor beta chain sequence. Its cognate antigen has yet to be identified. No per-base quality is available; no much larger clone lies one base away. Sequences MNHEY (CDR1) and SVGAGI (CDR2) are obtained from the germline V gene. Including the terminal cysteine and phenylalanine, the CDR3 comprises 15 residues. The only DNA kept is the CDR3, 45 bases in frame from the first base. V gives up 0 bases and J gives up 1 base, and the segment between their germline ends measures 9 bases. The sample comes from a study of blood T cell repertoires in COVID-19 (dated by TCRdb to about 2020). Turning to the overall study: Collaborator samples came from the United States, Italy and Spain and covered acute and convalescent phases of COVID-19. The material from the prospective study consisted of cDNA or gDNA derived from T cells, B-cell-depleted T cells, or PBMCs. The dataset comprised deeply sampled blood TCRbeta repertoires from subjects exposed to, actively infected with, or recovered from COVID-19. The repertoires were released in a freely available public database meant as a resource for research on the immune response to SARS-CoV-2. The samples were drawn from the first 160 participants of the ongoing ImmuneRACE study and from 1,254 subjects provided by 6 global collaborators. Sample metadata almost always included a de-identified subject ID, COVID-19 status, age in years and sex. Where available, HLA class I and class II types were obtained from metadata supplied by the sample provider rather than from assay-based typing.

Collaborating institutions collected whole blood in K2EDTA tubes following their own protocols. Collaborator samples were shipped for TCRbeta analysis as frozen whole blood, isolated PBMCs, or DNA extracted from either sample type. TCRbeta CDR3 regions were amplified from genomic DNA using the immunoSEQ Assay, a bias-controlled multiplex PCR. Processing in the source paper ran as follows. The number of nucleated cells in each sample was estimated from the amplification of reference gene primers within the assay. To quantify the absolute abundance of each unique TCRbeta CDR3 rearrangement, sequence reads were collapsed and filtered. For each sample, productive Simpson clonality was calculated as the square root of Simpson's diversity index over productive rearrangements. What TCRdb holds here is the immuneACCESS table cut down to in-frame rearrangements. Part of the clones is not present; checked against another copy, under half of the missing clones reflect an unresolved V gene, and the others are unexplained. V and J calls and clone size are given by that table; D and trimming were obtained from the DNA. The table for this sample lists under 75,000 clones; more than 60% of them were counted only once. Approximately 6% of the sample lies in the top ten.

Results and caveats for the whole study, not just this receptor: The quantity of clinical and demographic metadata differed by source and by participant and was supplied without curation.

This receptor chain uses TRBV6-5 and TRBJ1-1; the D gene is possibly TRBD1, with 5 bases matching. The receptor was isolated from a woman in her 70s with acute or convalescent COVID-19. Material for sequencing was peripheral blood. The DNA reads as follows: TGTGCCAGCAGTTACTCCTATAGGGGGAACACTGAAGCTTTCTTT. It translates as CASSYSYRGNTEAFF.